These T cell receptor beta chains were read from a single sample in a study of blood T cell repertoires in COVID-19. Data came from immunoSEQ multiplex PCR; TCRdb stores just in-frame clones and leaves some out. The table lists 50,000 to 80,000 clones, about 82% of them singletons. Sequences were obtained from peripheral blood. These receptors were taken from a man between 45 and 60 years old with active COVID-19. The CDR3 runs from the conserved cysteine through the conserved F or W. The D gene is left open where the match is weak. For some rows the clone size is stated as once, few or many, or as a class when expanded; others skip it.

cdr3_aa	cdr3_nt	v_call	d_call	j_call	clone_size
CASSLASGIGTEAFF	TGTGCCAGCAGCTTGGCGTCGGGGATCGGCACTGAAGCTTTCTTT	TRBV5-4	NA	TRBJ1-1	NA
CASSQGTISTDTQYF	TGTGCCAGCAGCCAAGGGACTATAAGCACAGATACGCAGTATTTT	TRBV14	NA	TRBJ2-3	medium-sized
CASSLLAGQKETQYF	TGTGCCAGCAGCTTACTAGCGGGGCAAAAAGAGACCCAGTACTTC	TRBV11-3	TRBD2	TRBJ2-5	NA
CASSLTGGEKLFF	TGCGCCAGCAGCTTGACAGGGGGGGAAAAACTGTTTTTT	TRBV5-1	TRBD1	TRBJ1-4	NA
CATSDGTSGVLGTGELFF	TGTGCCACCAGTGATGGGACTAGCGGGGTCCTGGGCACCGGGGAGCTGTTTTTT	TRBV24-1	TRBD2	TRBJ2-2	NA
CASSRGRMVNTEAFF	TGTGCCAGCTCACGAGGGAGAATGGTGAACACTGAAGCTTTCTTT	TRBV18	NA	TRBJ1-1	NA
CASSPGTLTDEQFF	TGTGCCAGCAGCCCCGGGACTCTCACCGATGAGCAGTTCTTC	TRBV7-9	NA	TRBJ2-1	once
CASGRMGTDNQPQHF	TGTGCCAGCGGACGAATGGGGACAGACAATCAGCCCCAGCATTTT	TRBV6-5	TRBD1	TRBJ1-5	NA
CASSFEGKYEQYF	TGCGCCAGCAGCTTTGAGGGAAAATACGAGCAGTACTTC	TRBV5-1	NA	TRBJ2-7	few
CAYPGSGGTDTQYF	TGTGCCTACCCGGGGAGCGGGGGCACAGATACGCAGTATTTT	TRBV21-1	NA	TRBJ2-3	NA
CASSSGLALSYEQYF	TGTGCCAGCAGTTCCGGTCTAGCGCTATCCTACGAGCAGTACTTC	TRBV27	NA	TRBJ2-7	NA
CASSKGLDTDTQYF	TGTGCCAGCAGTAAGGGACTTGACACAGATACGCAGTATTTT	TRBV27	NA	TRBJ2-3	NA
CASSYSPGTSGSSTDTQYF	TGTGCCAGCAGTTACTCGCCCGGGACTAGCGGGAGTAGCACAGATACGCAGTATTTT	TRBV6-8	TRBD2	TRBJ2-3	NA
CASSFRTGMNTEAFF	TGTGCCAGCAGCTTCCGGACAGGAATGAACACTGAAGCTTTCTTT	TRBV5-6	TRBD1	TRBJ1-1	NA
CASSQETGYQPQHF	TGCGCCAGCAGCCAAGAGACAGGGTATCAGCCCCAGCATTTT	TRBV4-1	TRBD1	TRBJ1-5	few
CASSSPSGSSDTQYF	TGTGCCAGCAGCTCCCCTAGCGGGAGTTCGGATACGCAGTATTTT	TRBV13	TRBD2	TRBJ2-3	NA
CASSSKTGTNEKLFF	TGTGCCAGCAGCTCGAAGACAGGGACTAATGAAAAACTGTTTTTT	TRBV5-6	TRBD1	TRBJ1-4	NA
CASSPSGKTQYF	TGTGCCAGCAGCCCTAGTGGTAAGACCCAGTACTTC	TRBV3-1/TRBV3-2	NA	TRBJ2-5	NA
CASSEDRSSYNEQFF	TGTGCCAGCAGTGAAGACAGGAGCTCCTACAATGAGCAGTTCTTC	TRBV6-1	NA	TRBJ2-1	NA
CASGSPGQNTEAFF	TGTGCCAGTGGGTCCCCGGGACAGAACACTGAAGCTTTCTTT	TRBV6-5	NA	TRBJ1-1	NA
CASTKGQGATEAFF	TGTGCCAGCACCAAGGGACAGGGGGCCACTGAAGCTTTCTTT	TRBV9	TRBD1	TRBJ1-1	few
CASSSLVGQGAGDTQYF	TGTGCCAGCAGCAGTCTAGTAGGACAGGGGGCTGGGGATACGCAGTATTTT	TRBV13	TRBD1	TRBJ2-3	NA
CASSTGSGNTIYF	TGTGCCAGCAGCACGGGATCTGGAAACACCATATATTTT	TRBV13	NA	TRBJ1-3	NA
CASTLQGQGGEKLFF	TGTGCCAGCACCCTACAGGGACAGGGCGGTGAAAAACTGTTTTTT	TRBV2	TRBD1	TRBJ1-4	few
CASSLSRASSGNTIYF	TGTGCCAGCAGTTTAAGTAGAGCAAGCTCTGGAAACACCATATATTTT	TRBV28	NA	TRBJ1-3	NA
CASRPRQGAGSETQYF	TGTGCCAGCAGACCCCGACAGGGGGCTGGTTCGGAGACCCAGTACTTC	TRBV5-4	TRBD1	TRBJ2-5	NA
CASRTGLGDYEQYF	TGTGCCAGCAGGACGGGACTAGGGGACTACGAGCAGTACTTC	TRBV28	TRBD2	TRBJ2-7	NA
CASSLDSYNEQFF	TGTGCCAGCAGTCTAGACAGCTACAATGAGCAGTTCTTC	TRBV27	NA	TRBJ2-1	NA
CASSRSSDLTDTQYF	TGTGCCAGCAGTCGGTCTAGCGACCTTACAGATACGCAGTATTTT	TRBV6-2/TRBV6-3	NA	TRBJ2-3	few
CASSPAGTGGNEQFF	TGTGCCAGCAGTCCTGCCGGGACAGGGGGCAATGAGCAGTTCTTC	TRBV11-3	TRBD1	TRBJ2-1	once
CAGRRERIAGTTDTQYF	TGTGCCGGTCGACGGGAAAGAATAGCGGGAACTACAGATACGCAGTATTTT	TRBV2	TRBD2	TRBJ2-3	NA
CASGSTGGSSYEQYF	TGTGCTAGTGGTTCTACAGGGGGTAGCTCCTACGAGCAGTACTTC	TRBV12-5	TRBD1	TRBJ2-7	once
CASRDRGRETQYF	TGTGCCAGCCGGGACAGGGGTCGGGAGACCCAGTACTTC	TRBV6-5	TRBD1	TRBJ2-5	once
CASRTSGRDYMNTEAFF	TGTGCCAGCAGGACGAGTGGCCGGGATTACATGAACACTGAAGCTTTCTTT	TRBV5-4	NA	TRBJ1-1	NA
CASSLASGYSNQPQHF	TGTGCCAGCAGCTTAGCGTCGGGGTATAGCAATCAGCCCCAGCATTTT	TRBV7-8	NA	TRBJ1-5	NA
CASSLDRGQSTDTQYF	TGCGCCAGCAGCTTAGACAGGGGGCAAAGCACAGATACGCAGTATTTT	TRBV5-1	TRBD1	TRBJ2-3	NA
CASSRDRTTNTEAFF	TGTGCCAGTAGTAGAGACAGGACAACGAACACTGAAGCTTTCTTT	TRBV19	NA	TRBJ1-1	few
CASSRGGSGNQPQHF	TGTGCCAGTAGTAGAGGGGGCAGTGGCAATCAGCCCCAGCATTTT	TRBV19	TRBD1	TRBJ1-5	NA
CASSQYSGSNNEQFF	TGTGCCAGCAGCCAATATAGCGGGAGCAACAATGAGCAGTTCTTC	TRBV5-4	TRBD2	TRBJ2-1	few
CASSQEVPESSYNEQFF	TGTGCCAGCAGCCAAGAGGTCCCGGAGAGCTCCTACAATGAGCAGTTCTTC	TRBV3-1/TRBV3-2	NA	TRBJ2-1	NA